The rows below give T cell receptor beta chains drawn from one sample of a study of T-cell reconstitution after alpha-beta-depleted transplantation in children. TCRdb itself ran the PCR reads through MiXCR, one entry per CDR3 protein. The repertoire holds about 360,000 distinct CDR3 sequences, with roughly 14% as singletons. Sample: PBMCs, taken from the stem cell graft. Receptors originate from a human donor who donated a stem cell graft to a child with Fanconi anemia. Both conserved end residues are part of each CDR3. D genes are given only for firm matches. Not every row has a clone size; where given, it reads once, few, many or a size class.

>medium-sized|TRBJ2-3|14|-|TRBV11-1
CASSSYGLSDTQYF
TGTGCCAGCAGCTCTTACGGATTGTCAGATACGCAGTATTTT
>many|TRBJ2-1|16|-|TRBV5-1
CASSLWNRAVNNEQFF
TGCGCCAGCAGCTTGTGGAACAGAGCCGTTAACAATGAGCAGTTCTTC
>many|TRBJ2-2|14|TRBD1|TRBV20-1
CSAGQGTNTGELFF
TGCAGTGCGGGACAGGGGACCAACACCGGGGAGCTGTTTTTT
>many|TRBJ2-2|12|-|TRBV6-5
CASSGGGGELFF
TGTGCCAGCAGCGGAGGCGGCGGGGAGCTGTTTTTT
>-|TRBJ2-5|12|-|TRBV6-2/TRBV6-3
CASSYTSKAQYF
TGTGCCAGCAGTTACACGTCGAAGGCCCAGTACTTC
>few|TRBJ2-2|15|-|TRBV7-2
CASSLDLSSPGELFF
TGTGCCAGCAGCTTAGATCTTAGCAGCCCCGGGGAGCTGTTTTTT
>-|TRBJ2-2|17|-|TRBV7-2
CASSLAFRGGVTGELFF
TGTGCCAGCAGCCTAGCGTTCAGAGGCGGGGTCACCGGGGAGCTGTTTTTT
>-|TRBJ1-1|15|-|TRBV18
CASSPSEWGDTEAFF
TGTGCCAGCTCACCAAGCGAGTGGGGGGACACTGAAGCTTTCTTT
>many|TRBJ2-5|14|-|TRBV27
CASSSLGGAGTQYF
TGTGCCAGCAGTTCCCTTGGGGGCGCCGGAACCCAGTACTTC
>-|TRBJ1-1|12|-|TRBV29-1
CSVEVGGDEAFF
TGCAGCGTTGAAGTTGGAGGGGATGAAGCTTTCTTT
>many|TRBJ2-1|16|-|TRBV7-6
CASSLAGEVSYNEQFF
TGTGCCAGCAGCTTAGCGGGGGAGGTATCCTACAATGAGCAGTTCTTC
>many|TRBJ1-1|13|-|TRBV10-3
CAISWEWNTEAFF
TGTGCCATCAGTTGGGAGTGGAACACTGAAGCTTTCTTT
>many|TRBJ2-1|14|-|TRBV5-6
CASSASTPYNEQFF
TGTGCCAGCAGCGCTTCTACCCCCTACAATGAGCAGTTCTTC
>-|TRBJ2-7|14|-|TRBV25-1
CASSLGGPNYEQYF
TGTGCCAGCAGTTTAGGGGGACCGAACTACGAGCAGTACTTC
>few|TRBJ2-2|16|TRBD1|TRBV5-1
CASSLEAGGVTGELFF
TGCGCCAGCAGCTTGGAGGCAGGGGGCGTCACCGGGGAGCTGTTTTTT
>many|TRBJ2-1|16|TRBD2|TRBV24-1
CATSDPRTGGANEQFF
TGTGCCACCAGTGATCCCCGTACCGGGGGGGCCAATGAGCAGTTCTTC
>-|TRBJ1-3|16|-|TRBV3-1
CASSQKGGISGNTIYF
TGTGCCAGCAGCCAAAAGGGAGGGATCTCTGGAAACACCATATATTTT
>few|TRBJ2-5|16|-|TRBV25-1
CASSEWGRGSQETQYF
TGTGCCAGCAGTGAATGGGGCAGGGGTAGCCAAGAGACCCAGTACTTC
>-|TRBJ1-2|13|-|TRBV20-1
CSASDRLHYGYTF
TGCAGTGCGAGCGACAGGTTACACTATGGCTACACCTTC
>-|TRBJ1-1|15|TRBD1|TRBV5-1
CASGLGTAGTTEAFF
TGCGCCAGCGGCCTGGGGACAGCCGGCACCACTGAAGCTTTCTTT
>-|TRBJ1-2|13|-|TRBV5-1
CASSLDADYGYTF
TGCGCCAGCAGCTTGGACGCGGATTATGGCTACACCTTC
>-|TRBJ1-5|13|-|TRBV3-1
CASSQDQSQPQHF
TGTGCCAGCAGCCAAGATCAGAGTCAGCCCCAGCATTTT
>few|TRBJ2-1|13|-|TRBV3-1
CASSQGGGDEQFF
TGTGCCAGCAGCCAAGGGGGCGGGGATGAGCAGTTCTTC
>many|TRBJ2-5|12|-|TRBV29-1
CSVEGSQETQYF
TGCAGCGTTGAGGGCAGCCAAGAGACCCAGTACTTC
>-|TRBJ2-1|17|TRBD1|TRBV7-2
CASSLAQWTGSYNEQFF
TGTGCCAGCAGCTTAGCGCAATGGACAGGGAGTTACAATGAGCAGTTCTTC
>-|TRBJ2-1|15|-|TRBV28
CATLATDYSKGEQFF
TGTGCCACCTTAGCGACCGATTACTCAAAAGGAGAGCAGTTCTTC
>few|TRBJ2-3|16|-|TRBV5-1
CASSLDGGRPTDTQYF
TGCGCCAGCAGCTTGGATGGGGGGCGGCCCACAGATACGCAGTATTTT
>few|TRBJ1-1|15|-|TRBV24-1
CATSDPDSGSTEAFF
TGTGCCACCAGTGATCCGGACTCAGGGAGCACTGAAGCTTTCTTT
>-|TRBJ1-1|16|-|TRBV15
CATSRGSAGGESEAFF
TGTGCCACCAGCAGAGGTTCCGCGGGGGGGGAAAGTGAAGCTTTCTTT
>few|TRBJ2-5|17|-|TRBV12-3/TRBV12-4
CASSFWVAGSGQETQYF
TGTGCCAGCAGTTTTTGGGTTGCCGGTAGCGGCCAAGAGACCCAGTACTTC
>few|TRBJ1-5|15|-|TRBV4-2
CASSQDQGQNQPQHF
TGTGCCAGCAGCCAAGATCAAGGACAGAATCAGCCCCAGCATTTT
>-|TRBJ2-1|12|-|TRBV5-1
CASSLNQNEQFF
TGCGCCAGCAGCTTGAATCAGAATGAGCAGTTCTTC
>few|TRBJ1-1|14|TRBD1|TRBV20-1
CSALTGGINTEAFF
TGCAGTGCTTTGACAGGGGGAATAAACACTGAAGCTTTCTTT
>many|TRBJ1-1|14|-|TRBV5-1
CASSLYRPNTEAFF
TGCGCCAGCAGCTTGTACAGGCCGAACACTGAAGCTTTCTTT
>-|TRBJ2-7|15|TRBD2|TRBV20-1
CSARGKTSGAYEQYF
TGCAGTGCTAGGGGAAAGACTAGCGGGGCCTACGAGCAGTACTTC
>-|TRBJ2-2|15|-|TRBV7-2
CASSLYTPRSGELFF
TGTGCCAGCAGCCTTTACACCCCCCGGTCCGGGGAGCTGTTTTTT
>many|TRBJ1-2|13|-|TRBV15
CATSRALMGGYTF
TGTGCCACCAGCAGAGCCCTGATGGGTGGCTACACCTTC
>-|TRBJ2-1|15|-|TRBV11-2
CASSLMVRPYNEQFF
TGTGCCAGCAGCTTAATGGTCAGGCCTTACAATGAGCAGTTCTTC
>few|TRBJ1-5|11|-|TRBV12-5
CASGVNQPQHF
TGTGCTAGTGGTGTAAATCAGCCCCAGCATTTT
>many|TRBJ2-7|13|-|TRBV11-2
CASSLQSSYEQYF
TGTGCCAGCAGCTTACAATCCTCCTACGAGCAGTACTTC
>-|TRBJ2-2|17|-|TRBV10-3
CAISESGSSAGTGELFF
TGTGCCATCAGTGAGTCGGGATCCTCCGCCGGTACCGGGGAGCTGTTTTTT
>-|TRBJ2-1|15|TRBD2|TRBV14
CASSRLAGGDNEQFF
TGTGCCAGCAGCCGGCTAGCGGGGGGGGACAATGAGCAGTTCTTC
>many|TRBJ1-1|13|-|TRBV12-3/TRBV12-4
CASSFGEITEAFF
TGTGCCAGCAGTTTCGGTGAAATCACTGAAGCTTTCTTT
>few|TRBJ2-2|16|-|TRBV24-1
CATSDDKRMNTGELFF
TGTGCCACCAGTGATGATAAAAGGATGAACACCGGGGAGCTGTTTTTT
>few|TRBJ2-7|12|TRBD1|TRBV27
CASSDRGSEQYF
TGTGCCAGCAGTGACAGGGGTAGCGAGCAGTACTTC
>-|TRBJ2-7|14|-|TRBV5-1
CASGDPSGSYEQYF
TGCGCCAGCGGGGACCCATCAGGCTCCTACGAGCAGTACTTC
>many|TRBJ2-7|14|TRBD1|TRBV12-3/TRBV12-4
CASSIAGQGYEQYF
TGTGCCAGCAGCATAGCCGGACAGGGCTACGAGCAGTACTTC
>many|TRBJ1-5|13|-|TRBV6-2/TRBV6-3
CASSYTRNQPQHF
TGTGCCAGCAGTTATACTAGAAATCAGCCCCAGCATTTT
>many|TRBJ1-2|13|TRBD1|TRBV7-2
CASSLQGAYGYTF
TGTGCCAGCAGCCTACAGGGGGCCTATGGCTACACCTTC